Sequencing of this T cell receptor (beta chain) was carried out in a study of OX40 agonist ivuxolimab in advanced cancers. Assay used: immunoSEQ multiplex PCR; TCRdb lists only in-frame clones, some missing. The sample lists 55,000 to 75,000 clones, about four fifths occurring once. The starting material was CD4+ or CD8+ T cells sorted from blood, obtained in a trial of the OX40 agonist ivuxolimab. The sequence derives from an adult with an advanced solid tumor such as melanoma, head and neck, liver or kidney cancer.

CDR3 residues: CASSRSSGSGNTIYF. The CDR3 region has the DNA TGTGCCAGCAGCAGATCTAGTGGCTCTGGAAACACCATATATTTT. The chain couples TRBV6-5 to TRBJ1-3, with unresolved D. The CDR3 spans 15 residues. Germline V gene sequence: CDR1 MNHEY, CDR2 SVGAGI. With 6 bases removed from V and 0 bases from J, the gap between germline ends came to 12 bases.